At least ten counts were recorded for the clone carrying this TCR beta chain. The data derive from a study of T cells in Graves' hyperthyroidism and ophthalmopathy. Germline-derived CDR1 and CDR2 are MNHEY and SVGAGI. The CDR3 is 13 residues long. V dropped 0 bases and J dropped 6 bases, with 9 bases sitting between them. Using RNA transcripts as the source, TCR beta CDR3 regions were amplified. The study used the HTBI primer set for a first-round RT-PCR of the TCR CDR3. Using its own MiXCR run on the multiplex PCR reads, TCRdb lists one record per CDR3 protein. The table lists 360,000 or so distinct CDR3 sequences, around a sixth of them singletons. Ophthalmopathy patients had Clinical Activity Score at least 3, NOSPECS grade at least 4, duration under 3 months. Patients with uncontrolled infections, other autoimmune diseases, pregnancy or lactation were excluded.

Sequencing was performed on blood. V gene TRBV6-5 combines with J gene TRBJ2-7, with D hard to call. The TCR sequence derives from a woman aged 40 to 55 with Graves' ophthalmopathy. The CDR3 region is CASSYSFTGEQYF. The CDR3 nucleotides are TGTGCCAGCAGTTACTCCTTTACGGGCGAGCAGTACTTC.